A single T cell receptor beta chain is shown here with its context. This sample stems from a study of cytotoxic CD8 clonotypes in ibrutinib-treated CLL. J was trimmed by 2 bases and V by 0 bases; bases with no gene match: 2. The CDR3 consists of 15 residues. Germline assignment: CDR1 SGHRS and CDR2 YFSETQ. Assay used: immunoSEQ multiplex PCR; TCRdb lists only in-frame clones, some missing. The sample has hundreds of thousands of clones, 70% seen once. The chain joins TRBV5-1 to TRBJ2-3, with TRBD2 identical over 8 bases. Sequencing was performed on PBMCs, taken after 24 months of ibrutinib treatment. The clonotype was recovered from a human donor with chronic lymphocytic leukemia. In DNA form, the CDR3 reads TGCGCCAGCAGCTTGGTGACTAGCGACACAGATACGCAGTATTTT. This encodes CASSLVTSDTDTQYF.